The 5 T cell receptor beta chains below were found in one sample sequenced in a study of technical replicates of blood from several donors. Data came from immunoSEQ multiplex PCR; TCRdb stores just in-frame clones and leaves some out. In the table there are 65,000 to 90,000 clones, 95% to 99% of which are singletons. The sample comprised T cells isolated from PBMCs. These receptors originate from a human donor in good health.

V usage is TRBV5-1 and J usage is TRBJ2-3, with 15 bases fitting TRBD2. From germline, CDR1 is SGHRS and CDR2 YFSETQ. This CDR3 has 16 amino acids. Trimming at V came to 4 bases and at J to 3 bases, leaving 3 bases not matched to a gene. In nucleotides, the CDR3 is TGCGCCAGCAGCGGACTAGCGGGAGGGATGACAGATACGCAGTATTTT. This codes for CASSGLAGGMTDTQYF. Combining the CDR3 with reference TRBV5-1 and TRBJ2-3 gives the whole variable domain KAGVTQTPRYLIKTRGQQVTLSCSPISGHRSVSWYQQTPGQGLQFLFEYFSETQRNKGNFPGRFSGRQFSNSRSEMNVSTLELGDSALYLCASSGLAGGMTDTQYFGPGTRLTVL.

The V and J genes are TRBV27 and TRBJ1-1; D is perhaps TRBD1 (6 bases). CDR1 and CDR2 from the germline V gene are MNHEY and SMNVEV (reference sequence). This CDR3 has 15 amino acids. V was trimmed by 4 bases and J by 2 bases, leaving 14 bases between them. In nucleotides, the CDR3 is TGTGCCAGCAGTTCGCAGGGGAGGGAAAACACTGAAGCTTTCTTT. The encoded protein is CASSSQGRENTEAFF.

The chain joins TRBV5-5 to TRBJ2-5, with D maybe TRBD2 (5 bases). Germline CDR1 and CDR2: SGHKS and YYEKEE (reference sequence). The CDR3 spans 15 residues. The V end lost 0 bases, the J end lost 2 bases, and 11 bases lay between the germline ends. CDR3 region: CASSLGGIGQETQYF. The CDR3 coding sequence is TGTGCCAGCAGCTTGGGAGGGATTGGGCAAGAGACCCAGTACTTC.

This clone was detected only once. CDR3 sequence reads: CATSSGRTYEQYF. DNA for the CDR3: TGTGCCACCTCTAGCGGGAGGACGTACGAGCAGTACTTC. The chain carries TRBV6-1 and TRBJ2-7; 11 positions match TRBD2. The V gene end was trimmed by 10 bases and the J gene end by 4 bases; junction bases not matched to a gene: 6. The CDR3 covers 13 residues. CDR1 MNHNS and CDR2 SASEGT come from the germline V gene.

The V call is TRBV5-1, the J call TRBJ2-1; D is possibly TRBD2 (5 bases). Germline lookup yields CDR1 SGHRS and CDR2 YFSETQ. Trimming took 0 bases from V and 7 from J, leaving 14 bases between them. This CDR3 has 15 amino acids. In DNA form, the CDR3 reads TGCGCCAGCAGCTTGGAACGCACGGGGTGGAATGAGCAGTTCTTC. Translation: CASSLERTGWNEQFF.